Listed here is a single T cell receptor (beta chain). PCR was performed a second time for about 7 to 11 cycles using a sample-barcoded 5' primer and a J-beta primer mix. TCRdb ran MiXCR on the 5' RACE reads and lists one entry per CDR3 protein. The repertoire holds roughly 500,000 distinct CDR3 sequences, around 24% seen once, with 7.5% to 9% in the top ten. This specimen belongs to a study of blood T cells in healthy people across ages. Trimming cost V 4 bases and J 5 bases; bases outside gene matches: 14. There are 16 residues in the CDR3. In germline, CDR1 is DFQATT, CDR2 SNEGSKA (reference sequence). A further study also used this sample, focusing on T cells of mothers and their children. This second study says: Each child gave approximately 3.2 million TCR beta CDR3 reads (each mother, over 9 million). The overlap seen between related mothers and children slightly exceeded that of unrelated pairs, though not significantly.

Material for sequencing was blood. The sequence was obtained from a boy under 18 in good health. The rearrangement uses TRBV20-1 and TRBJ2-5, with 9 bases matching TRBD2. CDR3 sequence: CSAIAVAGVYGETQYF. CDR3 DNA sequence: TGCAGTGCTATCGCGGTAGCGGGGGTATACGGGGAGACCCAGTACTTC.